This T cell receptor (beta chain) is drawn from a study of shared clonotypes between healthy human individuals (TCRdb year 2020). The study in broad terms: A couple of women and three men aged 18 to 49 years were included in the cohort. To estimate repertoire size and how much clonotype sharing occurs between individuals, the study deeply sequenced the blood TCR repertoires of a handful of healthy adults. Libraries were prepared and TCR repertoires were sequenced by different laboratories using diverse techniques, in order to increase sequencing depth and limit assay-specific biases. Between about 0.94 and 8.9 billion PBMCs per donor were obtained by leukapheresis.

Between the V and J ends, shortened by 4 bases and 5 bases respectively, the junction contains 8 bases. The CDR3 numbers 11 residues from cysteine through phenylalanine. Left in the record is the CDR3 DNA by itself, 33 bases read in frame from the first base. From the germline V gene (reference sequence), CDR1 is DFQATT and CDR2 is SNEGSKA. The donors were healthy, HIV-negative adults who had no recently reported acute infections or vaccinations. Only Caucasian adults living in Nashville, Tennessee, USA were represented among the donors. In the unsorted samples, approximately 85 million PBMCs were counted, and genomic DNA was extracted using the QIAamp DNA Blood Mini kit. Blood was collected by leukapheresis, and PBMCs were isolated by Ficoll-Histopaque density gradient centrifugation and then cryopreserved in liquid nitrogen vapor phase. Notes on this clone: What antigen it recognizes has not been identified. No base-level quality is on record; no much larger clone is a single base apart.

TCR CDR3 regions were amplified from genomic DNA by multiplex PCR using the deep immunoSEQ assay. Extracted genomic DNA from each cell subset was spread evenly across all wells of several immunoSEQ 96-well plates, with each plate serving as a replicate. For unsorted PBMC, each replicate PCR was loaded with roughly 330 ng genomic DNA, equivalent to around 30,000 T cell genomes. Unsorted PBMC genomic DNA was sequenced across ten immunoSEQ deep assay plates. Purified libraries were measured with a Qubit 3.0 fluorometer, size-checked on a Bioanalyzer 2100, and measured again with the KAPA Library Quantification kit. Every immunoSEQ 96-well plate was sequenced on a dedicated single-read 150-cycle Illumina NextSeq 550 flow cell. The original methods were these. Because the immunoSEQ output included only junctional sequences and no quality scores, the filtering could not be the same as the filtering used for full-length reads. Sequences were annotated with PyIR, a Python wrapper for IgBLAST v1.9, and V/J genes and CDR3 were assigned using IMGT germline references. Any read was removed if the V/J assignment was weak (E-value above 1e-6), the CDR3 was missing, or the read contained stop codons, out-of-frame junctions, or ambiguous translated residues. V3J clonotypes were defined as sequences sharing an identical inferred V gene, J gene, and CDR3 amino acid sequence. Percentage overlap between repertoires was computed as shared unique clonotypes divided by the size of the smaller repertoire. Three approaches were used to assess repertoire richness: RTK rarefaction, the Chao1 estimator, and Recon v2.1 estimates of unobserved clonotypes. The clones in this table, taken by TCRdb from immuneACCESS, are in-frame only. Not every clone is retained; where verified, under half of the shortfall comes from an unresolved V gene, and the cause of the rest is unknown. That table gives V, J and clone size, and the DNA gave D and trimming. The sample contains around 510,000 clones, roughly four fifths of them found a single time. The ten most abundant clones make up around 12% of the sample.

General findings and caveats noted by the study authors: The genetic and exposure-history diversity represented was limited by the small number of donors. Based on pairwise subsampling, the degree of clonotype sharing among donors was expected to be affected by sequencing depth. Sampling was restricted to blood, and TCR repertoires in tissues likely differ from the TCR repertoires found in blood.

This receptor was obtained from a woman between 40 and 55 years old in good health. Some clones in this sample may be carry-over from other donors' samples. The sequence links TRBV20-1 to TRBJ1-1, with the D gene call left open. The sample was PBMCs. At the DNA level, the sequence is TGCAGTGCTATCTCCCTGACTGAAGCTTTCTTT. This sequence encodes CSAISLTEAFF.